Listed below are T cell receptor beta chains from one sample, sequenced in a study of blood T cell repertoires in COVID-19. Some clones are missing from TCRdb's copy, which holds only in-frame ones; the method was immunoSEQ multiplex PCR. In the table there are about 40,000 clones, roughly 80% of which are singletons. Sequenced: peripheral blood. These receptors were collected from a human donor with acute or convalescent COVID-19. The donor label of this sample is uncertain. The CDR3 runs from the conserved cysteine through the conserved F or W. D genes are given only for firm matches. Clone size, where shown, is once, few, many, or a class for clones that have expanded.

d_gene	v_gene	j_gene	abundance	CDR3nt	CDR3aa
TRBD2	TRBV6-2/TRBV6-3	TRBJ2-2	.	TGTGCCAGCAGTTACTCTAGCGGGGGAGTTACGAACACCGGGGAGCTGTTTTTT	CASSYSSGGVTNTGELFF
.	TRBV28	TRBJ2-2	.	TGTGCCAGCAGACCTTTGGGAGACGGGGAGCTGTTTTTT	CASRPLGDGELFF
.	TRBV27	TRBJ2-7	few	TGTGCCAGCAGTACCTCACTAAGACTCAACTCCTACGAGCAGTACTTC	CASSTSLRLNSYEQYF
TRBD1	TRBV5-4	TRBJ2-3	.	TGTGCCAGCAGCTTGGCGGCAGGGGGCCCAGATACGCAGTATTTT	CASSLAAGGPDTQYF
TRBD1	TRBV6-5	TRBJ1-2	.	TGTGCCAGCAGTCTACGGACAGGGCGCTATGGCTACACCTTC	CASSLRTGRYGYTF
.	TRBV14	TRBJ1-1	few	TGTGCCAGCAGCCAGAGCATCCTCACTGAAGCTTTCTTT	CASSQSILTEAFF
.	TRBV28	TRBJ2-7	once	TGTGCCAGCAGTCCCCTACCTCGACAGTTGAACTACGAGCAGTACTTC	CASSPLPRQLNYEQYF
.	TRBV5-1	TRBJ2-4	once	TGCGCCAGCAGCTACGGACTTCAAAACATTCAGTACTTC	CASSYGLQNIQYF
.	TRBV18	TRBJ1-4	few	TGTGCCAGCTCACCTTCATTGAACGGGAATGAAAAACTGTTTTTT	CASSPSLNGNEKLFF
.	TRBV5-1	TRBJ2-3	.	TGCGCCAGCAGCTTGGAGGGGCAGGGTACAGATACGCAGTATTTT	CASSLEGQGTDTQYF
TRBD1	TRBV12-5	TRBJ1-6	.	TGTGCTAGTGGTCTGCCACAGGGGGGAAATTCACCCCTCCACTTT	CASGLPQGGNSPLHF
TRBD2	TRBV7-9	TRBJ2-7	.	TGTGCCAGCAGCCCTCCGGGACTAGTGGAATACGAGCAGTACTTC	CASSPPGLVEYEQYF
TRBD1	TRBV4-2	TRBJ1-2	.	TGTGCCAGCAGCCAAGATATAGGACAGGGTGGCGGCTACACCTTC	CASSQDIGQGGGYTF
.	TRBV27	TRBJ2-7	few	TGTGCCACCAAGCGTGGGTACGAGCAGTACTTC	CATKRGYEQYF
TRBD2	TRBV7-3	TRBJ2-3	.	TGTGCCAGCAGCCTCACAGCGGGAGGGACAGATACGCAGTATTTT	CASSLTAGGTDTQYF
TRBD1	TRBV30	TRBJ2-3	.	TGTGCCTGGAGTCTCCAGCGGGACAGGGTCTCTGGGGATACGCAGTATTTT	CAWSLQRDRVSGDTQYF
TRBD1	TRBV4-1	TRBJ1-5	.	TGCGCCAGCAGCCACGTACAGGGGCAGCCCCAGCATTTT	CASSHVQGQPQHF
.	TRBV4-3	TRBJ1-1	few	TGCGCCAGCAGTGCAGACAGGATGAATTCTGAAGCTTTCTTT	CASSADRMNSEAFF
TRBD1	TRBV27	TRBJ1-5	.	TGTGCCAGCAGATTGGGACAGGGGAGTCAGCCCCAGCATTTT	CASRLGQGSQPQHF
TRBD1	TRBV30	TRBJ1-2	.	TGTGCCTGGAGTGTAGGACAGGGCTATGGCTACACCTTC	CAWSVGQGYGYTF
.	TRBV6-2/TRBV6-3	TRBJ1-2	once	TGTGCCAGCAGTTACAGGGGAAGTGGATCCTATGGCTACACCTTC	CASSYRGSGSYGYTF
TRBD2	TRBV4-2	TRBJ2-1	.	TGTGCCAGCAGCCAAGTGACTAGCGGGACCGACAATGAGCAGTTCTTC	CASSQVTSGTDNEQFF
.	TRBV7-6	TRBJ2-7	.	TGTGCCAGCAGCTTCTCTCAGCAGGGTAGTTCGGATCCCTACGAGCAGTACTTC	CASSFSQQGSSDPYEQYF
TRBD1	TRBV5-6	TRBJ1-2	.	TGTGCCAGCACCGAGGGCCCCCAGGGGGCGCCGGACTATGGCTACACCTTC	CASTEGPQGAPDYGYTF
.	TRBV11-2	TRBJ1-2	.	TGTGCCAGCAGCTTAGACAGGGATAGCGGCTACACCTTC	CASSLDRDSGYTF
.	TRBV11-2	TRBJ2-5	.	TGTGCCAGCACCATCAGGGTAGCAGGGGGAGGAGAGACCCAGTACTTC	CASTIRVAGGGETQYF
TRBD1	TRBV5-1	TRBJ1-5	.	TGCGCCAGCAGCTTGGGGACAGGAGACAATCAGCCCCAGCATTTT	CASSLGTGDNQPQHF
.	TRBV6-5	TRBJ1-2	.	TGTGCCAGCAGTTACAGTATAGGGGGTAACTATGGCTACACCTTC	CASSYSIGGNYGYTF
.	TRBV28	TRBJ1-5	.	TGTGCCAGCAGTCTCCAGGGACAGCCCCAGCATTTT	CASSLQGQPQHF
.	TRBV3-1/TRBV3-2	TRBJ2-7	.	TGTGCCAGCAGCCAAGGAGACAGGTTACCCTACGAGCAGTACTTC	CASSQGDRLPYEQYF
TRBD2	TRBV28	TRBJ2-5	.	TGTGCCAGCAGTTTAGCCGGGACTAGATTCACAGAGACCCAGTACTTC	CASSLAGTRFTETQYF
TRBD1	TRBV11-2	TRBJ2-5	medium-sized	TGTGCCAGCAGCCAAAGACAGGGGCGGGGAGAGACCCAGTACTTC	CASSQRQGRGETQYF
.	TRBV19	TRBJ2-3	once	TGTGCCAGTAGTGACCCAGGGGGCACAGATACGCAGTATTTT	CASSDPGGTDTQYF
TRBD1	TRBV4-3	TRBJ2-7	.	TGCGCCAGCAGCCCGAGTGGGACAGGGGAATCCTACGAGCAGTACTTC	CASSPSGTGESYEQYF
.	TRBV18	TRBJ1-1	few	TGTGCCAGCTCACACCGGGACTCAAAGGGCACTGAAGCTTTCTTT	CASSHRDSKGTEAFF
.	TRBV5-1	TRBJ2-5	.	TGCGCCAGCAGCTTGGGACCAGGAAAAGAGACCCAGTACTTC	CASSLGPGKETQYF
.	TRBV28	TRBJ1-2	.	TGTGCCAGCAGTTTGGGGGGGGCGTATGGCTACACCTTC	CASSLGGAYGYTF
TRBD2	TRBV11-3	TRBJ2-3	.	TGTGCCAGCAGCTTAGAGGGGACTAGCGGCTTCACAGATACGCAGTATTTT	CASSLEGTSGFTDTQYF
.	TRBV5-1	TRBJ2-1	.	TGCGCCAGCAGCCGCAGCGGACAGTCCAACAATGAGCAGTTCTTC	CASSRSGQSNNEQFF
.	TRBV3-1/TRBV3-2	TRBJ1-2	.	TGTGCCAGCAGCCCCATGGCGGCTAACTATGGCTACACCTTC	CASSPMAANYGYTF
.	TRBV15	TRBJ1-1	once	TGTGCCACCAGCCTTAGGAGGAACACTGAAGCTTTCTTT	CATSLRRNTEAFF
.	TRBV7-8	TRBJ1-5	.	TGTGCCAGCAGCTTTGGCAGGGTTGGCAATCAGCCCCAGCATTTT	CASSFGRVGNQPQHF
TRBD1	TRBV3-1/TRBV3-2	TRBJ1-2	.	TGTGCCAGCAGCCAGCAGGGGGCGTATGGCTACACCTTC	CASSQQGAYGYTF
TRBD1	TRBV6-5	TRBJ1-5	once	TGTGCCAGCAGCTTAACAGGGGCCGCGCCTCAGCCCCAGCATTTT	CASSLTGAAPQPQHF
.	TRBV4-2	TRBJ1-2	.	TGTGCCAGCAGCCAAGAAGCGGTTAGTGGGGTTGGCTACACCTTC	CASSQEAVSGVGYTF
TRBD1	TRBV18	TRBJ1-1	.	TGTGCCAGCTCACCACGAACAGGGGGGTCAGACACTGAAGCTTTCTTT	CASSPRTGGSDTEAFF
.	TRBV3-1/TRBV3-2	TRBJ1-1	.	TGTGCCAGCAGCTTGGGAGTGAACACTGAAGCTTTCTTT	CASSLGVNTEAFF
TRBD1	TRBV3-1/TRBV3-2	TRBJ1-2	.	TGTGCCAGCAGCCAAGAGATCTTGGACAGGGGGTTAGGCTACACCTTC	CASSQEILDRGLGYTF
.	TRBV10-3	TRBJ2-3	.	TGTGCCATCGGGGTAGCGGTTAGCACAGATACGCAGTATTTT	CAIGVAVSTDTQYF
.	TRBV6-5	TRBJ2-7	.	TGTGCCAGCAGTTACTCTAGCGAGCAGTACTTC	CASSYSSEQYF
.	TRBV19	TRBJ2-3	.	TGTGCCAGTACCACCGGGAATACGCAGTATTTT	CASTTGNTQYF
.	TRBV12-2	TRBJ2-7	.	TGTGCAAGCCACACGAAGGGCAGGGGGCCTGCCGAGCAGTACTTC	CASHTKGRGPAEQYF
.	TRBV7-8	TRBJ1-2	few	TGTGCCAGCAGCTTAGACGAGGCAGAGAACTATGGCTACACCTTC	CASSLDEAENYGYTF
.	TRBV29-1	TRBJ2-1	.	TGCAGCGCTCAAGAGCAGGGTAGAACGACGGATGAGCAGTTCTTC	CSAQEQGRTTDEQFF
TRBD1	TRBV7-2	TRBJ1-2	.	TGTGCCAGCAGCTTAGCGGGACAGGGTGGAGGCTACACCTTC	CASSLAGQGGGYTF